This record concerns one T cell receptor (beta chain) sequence. Its antigen remains unknown. The sample belongs to a study of T-cell memory formation after mild COVID-19. Whole-study findings and limits: Second-wave clones with a day 37 peak had unconfirmed SARS-CoV-2 specificity. Later expanders leaned CD4+, whereas day 15 to 85 contracting clones were balanced CD4/CD8.

Employing constant-segment primers, 5'RACE generated TCR alpha and TCR beta cDNA libraries bearing sample barcodes and UMIs. TCRdb reprocessed the 5' RACE reads with MiXCR, giving one entry per CDR3 protein. The data contain more than 110,000 distinct CDR3 sequences, 20% to 25% of them singletons. The sample was PBMCs or a T cell subset sorted from them (not recorded which). The TCR originated in an adult woman who had mild COVID-19 (a few samples of this study predate the infection). Cell type and time point are not known.

Written as DNA, the CDR3 is TGTGCCACCAGCAGAGCGAACAGGTACTACGAGCAGTACTTC. This codes for CATSRANRYYEQYF. The chain combines TRBV15 with TRBJ2-7; D perhaps matches TRBD1 (5 bases). Looked up from germline, CDR1 is LNHNV and CDR2 is YYDKDF (reference sequence). The CDR3 covers 14 residues. Trimming took 1 base from V and 3 from J, leaving 10 bases between them.